This T cell receptor (beta chain) is from a study of beta chain features in type 1 diabetes. The whole isolated RNA underwent reverse transcription, so sequencing captured expressed TCRB transcripts. Only in-frame clones appear in the TCRdb table, and some are missing; sequencing was by immunoSEQ multiplex PCR. The table lists more than 300,000 clones, roughly 12% of them singletons. About this clone itself: No antigen is known for it.

V was pared by 4 bases and J by 2 bases, with 7 bases between. Germline V gene lookup returns CDR1 MGHDK and CDR2 SYGVNS. The CDR3 consists of 13 residues. General study findings and limits: The study found moderately but significantly shorter TCRB CDR3s in all four CD4+ subsets of Type 1 diabetes patients. HLA effects on TCRB rearrangement stayed unresolved here. cDNA-based sequencing might over-represent cells highly expressing TCR.

Sequences were obtained from naive CD4+ T cells from blood. The chain carries TRBV25-1 and TRBJ2-3; no firm D call. The sequence derives from a man aged 18 to 30 in good health. The CDR3 spells CASSAQATDTQYF. The CDR3 DNA is TGTGCCAGCAGTGCTCAGGCCACAGATACGCAGTATTTT.